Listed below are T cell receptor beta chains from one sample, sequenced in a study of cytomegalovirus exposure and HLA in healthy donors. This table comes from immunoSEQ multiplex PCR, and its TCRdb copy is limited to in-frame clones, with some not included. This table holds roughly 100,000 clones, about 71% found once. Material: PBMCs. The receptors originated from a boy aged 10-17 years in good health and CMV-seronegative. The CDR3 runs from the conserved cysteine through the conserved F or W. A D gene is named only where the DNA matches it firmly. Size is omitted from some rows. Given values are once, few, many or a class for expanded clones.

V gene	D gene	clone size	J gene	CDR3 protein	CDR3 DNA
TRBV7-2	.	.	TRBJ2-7	CASSLGGRGIREQYF	TGTGCCAGCAGCTTAGGAGGCAGGGGAATTCGCGAGCAGTACTTC
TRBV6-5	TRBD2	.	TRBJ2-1	CASRGAGGGEQFF	TGTGCCTCTCGCGGAGCGGGAGGGGGTGAGCAGTTCTTC
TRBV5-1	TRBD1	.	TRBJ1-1	CASSFGQGAEAFF	TGCGCCAGCAGCTTTGGACAGGGGGCGGAAGCTTTCTTT
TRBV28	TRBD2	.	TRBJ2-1	CASSLPIAGHTYNEQFF	TGTGCCAGCAGTTTACCCATAGCGGGCCACACCTACAATGAGCAGTTCTTC
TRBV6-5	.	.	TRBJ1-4	CASRRTISEKLFF	TGTGCCAGCAGGAGGACAATTAGTGAAAAACTGTTTTTT
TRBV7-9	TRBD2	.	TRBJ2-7	CASSSGLAGIYEQYF	TGTGCCAGCAGCTCCGGACTAGCGGGGATCTACGAGCAGTACTTC
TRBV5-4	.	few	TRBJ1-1	CASSLVADSPEAFF	TGTGCCAGCAGCTTGGTGGCGGACAGTCCTGAAGCTTTCTTT
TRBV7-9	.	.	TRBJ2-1	CASSPLLDEQFF	TGTGCCAGCAGCCCTTTGTTAGATGAGCAGTTCTTC
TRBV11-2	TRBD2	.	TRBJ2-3	CASRRVGLAGIADTQYF	TGTGCCAGCCGCCGGGTTGGTCTAGCGGGGATCGCAGATACGCAGTATTTT
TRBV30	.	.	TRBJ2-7	CAWSVILGTGPFYEQYF	TGTGCCTGGAGTGTAATTCTCGGGACTGGCCCCTTCTACGAGCAGTACTTC
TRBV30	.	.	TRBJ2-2	CAAAGVYTGELFF	TGTGCCGCCGCCGGGGTCTACACCGGGGAGCTGTTTTTT
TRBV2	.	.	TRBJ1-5	CASSVSGGGSQPQHF	TGTGCCAGCAGTGTCTCCGGAGGAGGGAGTCAGCCCCAGCATTTT
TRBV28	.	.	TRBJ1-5	CASSFYSNQPQHF	TGTGCCAGCAGTTTTTATAGCAATCAGCCCCAGCATTTT
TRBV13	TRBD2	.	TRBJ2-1	CASSLRREGRGKNEQFF	TGTGCCAGCAGCTTACGTCGGGAGGGCCGGGGAAAAAATGAGCAGTTCTTC
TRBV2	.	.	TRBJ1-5	CASSEGGGDQPQHF	TGTGCCAGCAGTGAAGGAGGGGGGGATCAGCCCCAGCATTTT
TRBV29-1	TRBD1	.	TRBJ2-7	CSVEDVGTDQREQYF	TGCAGCGTTGAAGATGTTGGGACAGACCAGAGAGAGCAGTACTTC
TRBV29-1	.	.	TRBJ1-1	CSVVGRMNTEAFF	TGCAGCGTTGTGGGGCGGATGAACACTGAAGCTTTCTTT
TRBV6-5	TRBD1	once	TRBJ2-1	CASSYISDRGKWQFF	TGTGCCAGCAGTTACATCTCGGACAGGGGCAAGTGGCAGTTCTTC
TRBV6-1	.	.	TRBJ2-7	CASSESKEQYF	TGTGCCAGCAGTGAATCTAAGGAGCAGTACTTC
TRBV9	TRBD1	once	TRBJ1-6	CASSADRDNSPLHF	TGTGCCAGCAGCGCGGACAGGGATAATTCACCCCTCCACTTT
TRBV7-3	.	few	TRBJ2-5	CASSLRVGGSQETQYF	TGTGCCAGCAGCTTACGAGTCGGCGGTTCCCAAGAGACCCAGTACTTC
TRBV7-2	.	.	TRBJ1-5	CASSLDRVQPQHF	TGTGCCAGCAGCCTAGATCGGGTTCAGCCCCAGCATTTT
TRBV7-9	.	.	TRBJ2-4	CASSLVYHSLRYF	TGTGCCAGCAGCTTAGTCTATCACAGTCTCCGGTACTTC
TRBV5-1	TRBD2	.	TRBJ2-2	CASSLRGGLDTGELFF	TGCGCCAGCAGCTTGCGCGGGGGGCTGGACACCGGGGAGCTGTTTTTT
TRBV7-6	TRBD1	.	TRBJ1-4	CASSSKGQGLISTNEKLFF	TGTGCCAGCAGCTCCAAGGGACAGGGGTTAATTTCGACTAATGAAAAACTGTTTTTT
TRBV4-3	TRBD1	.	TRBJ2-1	CASSPKIPGQKGHEQFF	TGCGCCAGCAGCCCGAAAATCCCGGGACAGAAAGGCCATGAGCAGTTCTTC
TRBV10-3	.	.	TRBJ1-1	CAISEAGGTEAFF	TGTGCCATCAGTGAGGCCGGGGGGACTGAAGCTTTCTTT
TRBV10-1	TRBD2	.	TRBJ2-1	CASSTGLAGGRLNEQFF	TGCGCCAGCAGCACCGGACTAGCGGGAGGCCGCTTAAATGAGCAGTTCTTC
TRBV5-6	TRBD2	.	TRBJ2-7	CASSLIGGGARKQYF	TGTGCCAGCAGCTTGATAGGCGGGGGGGCCCGCAAGCAGTACTTC
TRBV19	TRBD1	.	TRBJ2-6	CASSIESRTGFGANVLTF	TGTGCCAGTAGTATAGAATCCCGGACAGGGTTCGGGGCCAACGTCCTGACTTTC
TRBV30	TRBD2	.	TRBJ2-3	CAASGGGTDTQYF	TGTGCCGCTAGCGGGGGTGGCACAGATACGCAGTATTTT
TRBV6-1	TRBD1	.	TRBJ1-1	CATRRQGVTEAFF	TGTGCCACCAGAAGACAGGGAGTCACTGAAGCTTTCTTT
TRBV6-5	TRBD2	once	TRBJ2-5	CASSLSSGRAETQYF	TGTGCCAGCAGTTTGTCTAGCGGGAGGGCGGAGACCCAGTACTTC
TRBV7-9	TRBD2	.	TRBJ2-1	CASSSGLAVSYNEQFF	TGTGCCAGCAGCTCCGGACTAGCGGTGTCCTACAATGAGCAGTTCTTC
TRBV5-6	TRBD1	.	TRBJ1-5	CASSLSQGFLGNQPQHF	TGTGCCAGCAGCTTGTCACAGGGGTTTTTGGGCAATCAGCCCCAGCATTTT
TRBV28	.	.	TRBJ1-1	CASSLSGGAGEAFF	TGTGCCAGCAGTTTAAGTGGGGGGGCAGGTGAAGCTTTCTTT
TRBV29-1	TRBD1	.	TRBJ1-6	CSVADGTGAGLHF	TGCAGCGTTGCCGACGGGACAGGGGCCGGACTCCACTTT
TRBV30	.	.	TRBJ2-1	CAWNLAGKYNEQFF	TGTGCCTGGAATTTGGCGGGGAAATACAATGAGCAGTTCTTC
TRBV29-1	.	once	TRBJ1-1	CSVGLLMRTEAFF	TGCAGCGTTGGACTCTTGATGAGGACTGAAGCTTTCTTT
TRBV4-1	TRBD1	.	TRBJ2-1	CASTEEGTGYNEQFF	TGCGCCAGCACCGAAGAGGGGACAGGTTACAATGAGCAGTTCTTC
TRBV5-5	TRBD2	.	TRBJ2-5	CASSLSISPGGQETQYF	TGTGCCAGCAGCTTGTCTATTTCCCCGGGGGGCCAAGAGACCCAGTACTTC
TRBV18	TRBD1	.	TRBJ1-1	CASSPIDRAEAFF	TGTGCCAGCTCACCCATAGACAGGGCTGAAGCTTTCTTT
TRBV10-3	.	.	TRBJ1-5	CAISEDLDNQPQHF	TGTGCCATCAGTGAAGACCTAGACAATCAGCCCCAGCATTTT
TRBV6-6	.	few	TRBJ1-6	CASRAGNNSPLHF	TGTGCCAGCAGGGCGGGTAATAATTCACCCCTCCACTTT
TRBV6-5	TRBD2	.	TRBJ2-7	CASRRGASGSYEQYF	TGTGCCAGTCGAAGGGGGGCTAGCGGGTCCTACGAGCAGTACTTC